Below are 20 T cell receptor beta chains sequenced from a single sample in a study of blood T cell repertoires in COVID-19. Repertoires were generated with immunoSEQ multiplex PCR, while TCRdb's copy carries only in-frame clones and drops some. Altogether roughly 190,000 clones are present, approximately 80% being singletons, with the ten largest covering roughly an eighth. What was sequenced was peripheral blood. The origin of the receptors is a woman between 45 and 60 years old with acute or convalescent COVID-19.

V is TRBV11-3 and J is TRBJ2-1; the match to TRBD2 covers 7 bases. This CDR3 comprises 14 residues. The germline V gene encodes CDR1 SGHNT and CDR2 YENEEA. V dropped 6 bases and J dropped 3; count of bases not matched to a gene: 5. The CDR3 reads CASSKKRGYNEQFF. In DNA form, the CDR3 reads TGTGCCAGCAGTAAGAAGCGGGGCTACAATGAGCAGTTCTTC.

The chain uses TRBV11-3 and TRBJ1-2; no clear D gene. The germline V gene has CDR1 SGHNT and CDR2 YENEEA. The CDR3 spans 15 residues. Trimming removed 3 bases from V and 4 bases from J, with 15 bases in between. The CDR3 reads CASSLHRGRGYGYTF. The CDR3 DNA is TGTGCCAGCAGCTTGCATAGAGGGCGCGGCTATGGCTACACCTTC.

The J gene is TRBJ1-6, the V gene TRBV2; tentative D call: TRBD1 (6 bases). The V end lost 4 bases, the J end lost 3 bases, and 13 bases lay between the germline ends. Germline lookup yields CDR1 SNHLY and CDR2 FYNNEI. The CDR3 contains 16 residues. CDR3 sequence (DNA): TGTGCCAGCAGTGTAGAACAGGGCCTCTATAATTCACCCCTCCACTTT. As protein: CASSVEQGLYNSPLHF.

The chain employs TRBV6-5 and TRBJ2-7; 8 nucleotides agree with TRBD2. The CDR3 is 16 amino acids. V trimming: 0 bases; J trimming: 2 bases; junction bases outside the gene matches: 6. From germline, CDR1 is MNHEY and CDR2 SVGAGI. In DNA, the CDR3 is TGTGCCAGCAGTTACTCGACGAGCGGGGGCACCTACGAGCAGTACTTC. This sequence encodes CASSYSTSGGTYEQYF.

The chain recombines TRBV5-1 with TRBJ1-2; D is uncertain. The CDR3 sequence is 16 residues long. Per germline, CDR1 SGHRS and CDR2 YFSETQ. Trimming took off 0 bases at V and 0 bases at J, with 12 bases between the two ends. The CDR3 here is CASSLDNIPTNYGYTF. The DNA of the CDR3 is TGCGCCAGCAGCTTGGACAACATCCCGACTAACTATGGCTACACCTTC.

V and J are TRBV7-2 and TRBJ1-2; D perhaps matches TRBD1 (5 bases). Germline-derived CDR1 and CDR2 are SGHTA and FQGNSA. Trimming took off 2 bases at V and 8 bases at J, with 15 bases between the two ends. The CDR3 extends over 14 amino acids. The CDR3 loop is CASSLPRAEYGYTF. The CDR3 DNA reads TGTGCCAGCAGCTTACCCAGGGCTGAGTACGGCTACACCTTC.

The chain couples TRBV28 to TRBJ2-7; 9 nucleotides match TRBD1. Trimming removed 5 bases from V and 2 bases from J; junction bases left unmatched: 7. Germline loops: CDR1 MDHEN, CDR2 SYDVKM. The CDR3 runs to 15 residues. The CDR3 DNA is TGTGCCAGCAGTACCCCCGGGACAGGGACCTACGAGCAGTACTTC. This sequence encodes CASSTPGTGTYEQYF. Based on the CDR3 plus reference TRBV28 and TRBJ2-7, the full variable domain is DVKVTQSSRYLVKRTGEKVFLECVQDMDHENMFWYRQDPGLGLRLIYFSYDVKMKEKGDIPEGYSVSREKKERFSLILESASTNQTSMYLCASSTPGTGTYEQYFGPGTRLTVT.

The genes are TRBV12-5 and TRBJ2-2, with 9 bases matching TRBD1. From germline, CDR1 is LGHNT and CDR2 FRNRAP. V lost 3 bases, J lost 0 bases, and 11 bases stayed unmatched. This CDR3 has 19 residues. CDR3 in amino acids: CASGFLLGDRVANTGELFF. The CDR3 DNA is TGTGCTAGTGGTTTCTTATTGGGGGACAGGGTCGCGAACACCGGGGAGCTGTTTTTT.

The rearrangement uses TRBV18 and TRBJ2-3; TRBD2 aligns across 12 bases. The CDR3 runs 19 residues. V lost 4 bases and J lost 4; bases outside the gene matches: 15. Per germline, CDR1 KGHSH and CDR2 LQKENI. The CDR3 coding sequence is TGTGCCAGCTCACGCCTGATGCGAACTAGCGGGAGGACCTCAGATACGCAGTATTTT. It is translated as CASSRLMRTSGRTSDTQYF.

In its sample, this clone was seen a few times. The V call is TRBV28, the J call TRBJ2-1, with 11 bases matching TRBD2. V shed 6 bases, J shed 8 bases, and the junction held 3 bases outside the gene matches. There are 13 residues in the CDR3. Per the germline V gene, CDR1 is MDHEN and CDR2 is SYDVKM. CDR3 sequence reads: CASSLAGGYEQFF. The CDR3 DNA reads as TGTGCCAGCAGCCTAGCGGGGGGTTATGAGCAGTTCTTC.

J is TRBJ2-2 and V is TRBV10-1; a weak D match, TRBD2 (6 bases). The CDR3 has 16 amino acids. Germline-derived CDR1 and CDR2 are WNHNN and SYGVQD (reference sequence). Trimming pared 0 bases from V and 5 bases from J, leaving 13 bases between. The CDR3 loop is CASSESGGVATGELFF. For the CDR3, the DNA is TGCGCCAGCAGTGAGTCGGGGGGAGTTGCGACCGGGGAGCTGTTTTTT.

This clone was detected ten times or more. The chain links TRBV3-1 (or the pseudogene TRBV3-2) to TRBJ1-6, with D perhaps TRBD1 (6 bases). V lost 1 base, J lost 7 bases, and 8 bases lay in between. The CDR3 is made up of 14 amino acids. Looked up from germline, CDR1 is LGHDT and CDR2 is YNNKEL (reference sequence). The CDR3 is CASSQAGGNSPLHF. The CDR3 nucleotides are TGTGCCAGCAGCCAAGCGGGGGGCAATTCACCCCTCCACTTT.

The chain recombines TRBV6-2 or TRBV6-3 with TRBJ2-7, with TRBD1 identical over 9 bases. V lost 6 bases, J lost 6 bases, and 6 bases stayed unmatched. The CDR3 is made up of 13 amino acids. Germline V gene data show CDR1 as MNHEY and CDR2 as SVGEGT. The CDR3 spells CASSGGTGPEQYF. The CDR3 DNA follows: TGTGCCAGCAGCGGCGGGACAGGGCCCGAGCAGTACTTC.

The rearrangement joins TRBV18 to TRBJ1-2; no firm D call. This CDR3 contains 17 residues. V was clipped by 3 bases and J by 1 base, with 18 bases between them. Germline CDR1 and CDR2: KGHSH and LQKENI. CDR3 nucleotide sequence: TGTGCCAGCTCACCGCCTAATCTCCATCATGTTAACTATGGCTACACCTTC. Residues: CASSPPNLHHVNYGYTF.

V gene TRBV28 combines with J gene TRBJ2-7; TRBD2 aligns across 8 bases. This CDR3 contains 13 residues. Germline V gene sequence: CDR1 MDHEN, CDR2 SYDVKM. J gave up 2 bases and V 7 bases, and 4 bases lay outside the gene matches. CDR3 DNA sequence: TGTGCCAGCACCGCGGGGGGCGCCTACGAGCAGTACTTC. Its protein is CASTAGGAYEQYF.

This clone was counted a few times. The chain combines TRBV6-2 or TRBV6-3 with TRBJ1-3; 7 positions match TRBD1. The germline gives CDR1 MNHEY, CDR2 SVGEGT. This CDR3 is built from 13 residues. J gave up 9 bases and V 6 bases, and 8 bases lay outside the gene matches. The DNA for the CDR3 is TGTGCCAGCAGCCTCGGACAGGTCGGCACCATATATTTT. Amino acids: CASSLGQVGTIYF.

CDR3 nucleotide sequence: TGTGCCAGCAGTTTAGGCAGGGTGAGCGAGCAGTACTTC. Amino acids: CASSLGRVSEQYF. The chain is built from TRBV12-3 or TRBV12-4 and TRBJ2-7, with TRBD1 as a possible D gene (5 bases). This CDR3 has 13 residues. With 1 base removed from V and 6 bases from J, the gap between germline ends came to 10 bases.

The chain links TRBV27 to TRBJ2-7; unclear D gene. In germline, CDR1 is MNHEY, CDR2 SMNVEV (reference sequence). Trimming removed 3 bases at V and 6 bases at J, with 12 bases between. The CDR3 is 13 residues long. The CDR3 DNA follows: TGTGCCAGCAGTTTTCGACTGGCAAGCGAGCAGTACTTC. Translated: CASSFRLASEQYF.

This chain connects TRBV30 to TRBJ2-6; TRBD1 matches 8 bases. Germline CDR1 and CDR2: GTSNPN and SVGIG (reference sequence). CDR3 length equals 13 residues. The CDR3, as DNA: TGTGCTTTGGACAGGGCTGGGGCCAACGTCCTGACTTTC. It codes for CALDRAGANVLTF.

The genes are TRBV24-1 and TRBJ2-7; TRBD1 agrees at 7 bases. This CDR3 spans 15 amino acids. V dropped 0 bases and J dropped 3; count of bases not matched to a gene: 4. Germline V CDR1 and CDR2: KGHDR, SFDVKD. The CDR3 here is CATSDLQGGLYEQYF. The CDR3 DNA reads TGTGCCACCAGTGATTTGCAAGGGGGCCTCTACGAGCAGTACTTC.